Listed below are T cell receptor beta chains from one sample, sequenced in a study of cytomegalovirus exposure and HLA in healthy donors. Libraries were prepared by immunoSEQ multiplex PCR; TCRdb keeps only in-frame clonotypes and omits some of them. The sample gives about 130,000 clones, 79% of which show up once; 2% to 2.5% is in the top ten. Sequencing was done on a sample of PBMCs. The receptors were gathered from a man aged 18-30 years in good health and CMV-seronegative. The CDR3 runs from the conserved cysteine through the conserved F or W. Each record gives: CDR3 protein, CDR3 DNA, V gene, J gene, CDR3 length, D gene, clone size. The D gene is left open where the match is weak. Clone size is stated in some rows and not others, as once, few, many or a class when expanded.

CASRATVGSGNTIYF	TGTGCCAGCAGGGCCACAGTGGGCTCTGGAAACACCATATATTTT	TRBV6-5	TRBJ1-3	15	-	once
CASSLGGWGQGPSLFSTDTQYF	TGTGCCAGCAGCTTAGGGGGGTGGGGCCAGGGGCCTTCCCTTTTTAGCACAGATACGCAGTATTTT	TRBV7-8	TRBJ2-3	22	-	-
CASSLGGAPYEQYF	TGTGCCAGCAGCCTTGGGGGGGCCCCCTACGAGCAGTACTTC	TRBV13	TRBJ2-7	14	-	-
CASSPRQGGQPQHF	TGTGCCAGCAGTCCCCGACAGGGTGGCCAGCCCCAGCATTTT	TRBV27	TRBJ1-5	14	TRBD1	-
CASSSEGARVETQYF	TGTGCCAGCAGCTCGGAGGGCGCACGGGTGGAGACCCAGTACTTC	TRBV5-4	TRBJ2-5	15	-	-
CASSSEAAKNIQYF	TGTGCCAGCAGTTCGGAGGCGGCCAAAAACATTCAGTACTTC	TRBV7-3	TRBJ2-4	14	-	-
CASSSDYAAGITGELFF	TGTGCCAGCAGCTCGGACTATGCGGCGGGAATCACCGGGGAGCTGTTTTTT	TRBV7-6	TRBJ2-2	17	-	-
CASSGGPGYHEQYF	TGTGCCAGCAGCGGGGGCCCAGGGTACCACGAGCAGTACTTC	TRBV5-4	TRBJ2-7	14	-	-
CAWSSGAGVEDTQYF	TGTGCCTGGAGTAGCGGGGCGGGAGTGGAAGATACGCAGTATTTT	TRBV30	TRBJ2-3	15	TRBD2	-
CASSPPGWGANVLTF	TGTGCCAGCAGTCCCCCAGGGTGGGGGGCCAACGTCCTGACTTTC	TRBV6-6	TRBJ2-6	15	-	-
CASSSGGLTEAFF	TGTGCCAGCAGCTCAGGGGGGCTCACTGAAGCTTTCTTT	TRBV7-3	TRBJ1-1	13	TRBD1	-
CASGSPGVGLAGVLYNEQFF	TGTGCTAGTGGTTCCCCCGGTGTCGGACTAGCGGGAGTCCTCTACAATGAGCAGTTCTTC	TRBV12-5	TRBJ2-1	20	TRBD2	-
CASSPASGSNYEQYF	TGCGCCAGCAGCCCGGCTAGCGGGAGTAACTACGAGCAGTACTTC	TRBV5-4	TRBJ2-7	15	TRBD2	few
CASSLASPDRVVRETQYF	TGTGCCAGCAGCTTAGCGTCCCCCGACAGGGTTGTGAGGGAGACCCAGTACTTC	TRBV7-9	TRBJ2-5	18	TRBD1	-
CASSYSGNTIYF	TGTGCCAGCAGTTACAGCGGAAACACCATATATTTT	TRBV6-6	TRBJ1-3	12	-	-
CSVEDPKGNYGYTF	TGCAGCGTTGAAGATCCAAAGGGGAACTATGGCTACACCTTC	TRBV29-1	TRBJ1-2	14	-	-
CSALDRNEQFF	TGCAGTGCTTTGGACAGGAATGAGCAGTTCTTC	TRBV20-1	TRBJ2-1	11	TRBD1	-
CASSRGGPAPKGGYTF	TGTGCCAGCAGCAGGGGGGGGCCAGCGCCAAAGGGTGGCTACACCTTC	TRBV7-2	TRBJ1-2	16	-	-
CSVGGLGSNQPQHF	TGCAGCGTTGGAGGGCTCGGTAGCAATCAGCCCCAGCATTTT	TRBV29-1	TRBJ1-5	14	-	-
CASSPSDSRGYTF	TGTGCCAGCAGCCCCTCGGACAGTAGAGGCTACACCTTC	TRBV6-5	TRBJ1-2	13	-	once
CASSDSLAGVTDTQYF	TGTGCCAGCAGTGACTCCCTAGCGGGAGTTACAGATACGCAGTATTTT	TRBV25-1	TRBJ2-3	16	TRBD2	-
CASSLAVAGEVEQFF	TGTGCCAGCAGCTTAGCGGTAGCGGGAGAGGTTGAGCAGTTCTTC	TRBV11-3	TRBJ2-1	15	TRBD2	-
CASSLTSGTYEQFF	TGCGCCAGCAGCTTGACTAGCGGGACGTATGAGCAGTTCTTC	TRBV5-1	TRBJ2-1	14	TRBD2	-
CASSQGGQGKQPQHF	TGTGCCAGCAGCCAGGGGGGACAGGGGAAACAGCCCCAGCATTTT	TRBV7-8	TRBJ1-5	15	TRBD1	once
CAISGQGFMNTEAFF	TGTGCCATCAGCGGACAGGGGTTTATGAACACTGAAGCTTTCTTT	TRBV10-3	TRBJ1-1	15	TRBD1	-
CAWSRGTGQDTQYF	TGTGCCTGGAGTAGGGGGACAGGGCAAGATACGCAGTATTTT	TRBV30	TRBJ2-3	14	TRBD1	-
CASSLVRIEQETQYF	TGTGCCAGCAGCTTAGTCAGGATAGAGCAAGAGACCCAGTACTTC	TRBV7-2	TRBJ2-5	15	-	-
CASSPKGGSYEQYF	TGTGCCAGCTCCCCAAAAGGAGGCTCCTACGAGCAGTACTTC	TRBV6-1	TRBJ2-7	14	-	-
CASSLVRGGYVNTEAFF	TGTGCCAGCAGCTTAGTCAGGGGTGGCTATGTGAACACTGAAGCTTTCTTT	TRBV5-6	TRBJ1-1	17	-	-
CSARTRSIQYF	TGCAGTGCTAGAACTAGGTCCATTCAGTACTTC	TRBV20-1	TRBJ2-4	11	-	-
CASSQLGRGLAGVDEQFF	TGTGCCAGCTCACAACTGGGGAGGGGACTAGCGGGAGTCGATGAGCAGTTCTTC	TRBV18	TRBJ2-1	18	TRBD2	-
CASSLQTGDEKLFF	TGTGCCAGCTCACTACAGACGGGAGATGAAAAACTGTTTTTT	TRBV18	TRBJ1-4	14	-	-
CASSQQGQGFLDTEAFF	TGTGCCAGCAGCCAACAAGGACAGGGGTTTTTGGACACTGAAGCTTTCTTT	TRBV14	TRBJ1-1	17	TRBD1	-
CASSVEGTGVEAFF	TGTGCCAGCAGCGTAGAGGGGACAGGCGTAGAAGCTTTCTTT	TRBV9	TRBJ1-1	14	TRBD1	-
CASSIRPVGGANTGELFF	TGTGCCAGCAGCATCCGACCTGTCGGGGGAGCGAACACCGGGGAGCTGTTTTTT	TRBV7-3	TRBJ2-2	18	-	-
CASSINFNEQFF	TGTGCCAGCAGTATTAATTTTAATGAGCAGTTCTTC	TRBV28	TRBJ2-1	12	-	-
CASRGQDYGYTF	TGTGCCAGCAGGGGACAGGACTATGGCTACACCTTC	TRBV5-4	TRBJ1-2	12	TRBD1	-
CASMGVVYSNQPQHF	TGTGCCAGCATGGGCGTTGTCTATAGCAATCAGCCCCAGCATTTT	TRBV6-1	TRBJ1-5	15	-	-
CASSQDRNTEAFF	TGCGCCAGCAGCCAGGACAGGAACACTGAAGCTTTCTTT	TRBV4-1	TRBJ1-1	13	-	-
CASSVDPSGRSGELFF	TGTGCCAGCAGCGTAGACCCTAGCGGGAGGTCCGGGGAGCTGTTTTTT	TRBV9	TRBJ2-2	16	TRBD2	-
CASWTAANYGYTF	TGTGCCAGTTGGACAGCTGCTAACTATGGCTACACCTTC	TRBV6-1	TRBJ1-2	13	-	-
CASYGGGRKTQYF	TGTGCCAGTTATGGGGGGGGCAGAAAGACCCAGTACTTC	TRBV25-1	TRBJ2-5	13	-	-
CASREDRETRYEQYF	TGTGCCAGCAGAGAGGACAGGGAAACCCGCTACGAGCAGTACTTC	TRBV7-2	TRBJ2-7	15	TRBD1	-
CASSLERTSGNYEQFF	TGTGCCAGCAGCCTCGAAAGGACTAGCGGGAACTATGAGCAGTTCTTC	TRBV4-2	TRBJ2-1	16	TRBD2	-
CASRVADKATDTQYF	TGTGCCAGCAGAGTAGCGGATAAGGCGACAGATACGCAGTATTTT	TRBV5-4	TRBJ2-3	15	-	many
CASSSGTAVTF	TGTGCCAGCAGCTCAGGGACAGCCGTTACGTTC	TRBV7-3	TRBJ1-2	11	TRBD1	-
CASSLGGRAPGEQFF	TGTGCCAGCAGCTTGGGCGGGAGGGCCCCTGGTGAGCAGTTCTTC	TRBV11-2	TRBJ2-1	15	TRBD2	-
CASSLYGQGYSVNTEAFF	TGTGCCAGCAGCTTATACGGACAGGGATATAGCGTCAACACTGAAGCTTTCTTT	TRBV7-3	TRBJ1-1	18	TRBD1	once
CASSLDMYTEAFF	TGTGCCAGCAGCTTAGATATGTACACTGAAGCTTTCTTT	TRBV7-2	TRBJ1-1	13	-	once
CASSLIQVVGYTF	TGTGCCAGCAGCTTGATACAGGTTGTCGGCTACACCTTC	TRBV5-8	TRBJ1-2	13	-	-